This TCR beta chain derives from a study of OX40 agonist ivuxolimab in advanced cancers. As for the study in general: Participants averaged approximately 65 years of age (range about 23 to 80) and were about 85% male.

Findings and caveats of the study: Fewer expanded clones were found on average in CD4+ than in CD8+ T cells.

Profiling relied on immunoSEQ multiplex PCR, and the TCRdb table lists in-frame clones only, not all of them. The sample has roughly 11,000 clones, around four fifths seen once. This clone has just a few counts. Antigen unknown. The CDR3 totals 16 residues. The germline V gene has CDR1 SGHRS and CDR2 YFSETQ. V was trimmed by 0 bases and J by 5 bases, leaving 17 bases between them. V is TRBV5-1 and J is TRBJ2-5, with D perhaps matching TRBD1 (6 bases). Here the sequenced sample was CD4+ or CD8+ T cells sorted from blood, taken in a trial of the OX40 agonist ivuxolimab. This clonotype was obtained from an adult with an advanced solid tumor such as melanoma, head and neck, liver or kidney cancer. The CDR3 nucleotides are TGCGCCAGCAGCTTGGTCCGTGACAGGTTTTTGGAGACCCAGTACTTC. Translated: CASSLVRDRFLETQYF.